This TCR beta chain was identified during a study of radiotherapy plus CTLA-4 blockade in lung cancer. Study-wide findings and caveats: Blood-borne expansion of tumor-derived TCR clones followed radiotherapy plus ipilimumab.

The method was immunoSEQ multiplex PCR; TCRdb's version includes in-frame clones alone and lacks a portion of them. The sample shows about 120,000 clones, more than 80% of them seen only once. Of note for this clone: The antigen is unknown.

The clonotype was recovered from a human donor with non-small cell lung cancer that progressed on radiotherapy plus ipilimumab. Sequencing was performed on peripheral blood, taken from a patient treated with radiotherapy plus ipilimumab.

CDR3 nucleotide sequence: TGTGCCAGCAGTATTAGCGGGAGAGGGAATGAGCAGTTCTTC. This translates into CASSISGRGNEQFF. V and J are TRBV2 and TRBJ2-1; 9 bases align to TRBD2. CDR1 and CDR2 from the germline V gene are SNHLY and FYNNEI. The trim removed 5 bases at V and 7 bases at J, leaving 6 bases unmatched. The CDR3 has 14 residues.